This TCR beta chain derives from a study of shared clonotypes between healthy human individuals. Measured with immunoSEQ multiplex PCR; TCRdb has only the in-frame clones, and not every one. The sample records under 1,100,000 clones, 75% to 85% being singletons. The study separated CD4+ cells into CD45RA+ naive and CD45RA-negative memory subsets. The sequencing input was memory CD4+ T cells from PBMCs. Subset described: CD45RA-negative fraction. The sequence came from a man aged 18 to 30 in good health. Some clones in this sample may be carry-over from other donors' samples.

CDR3 nucleotide sequence: TGTGCCAGTAGTCGCCTAGCTTCCTACGAGCAGTACTTC. Its translation is CASSRLASYEQYF. The chain links TRBV19 to TRBJ2-7, with D perhaps TRBD2 (5 bases). Per germline, CDR1 LNHDA and CDR2 SQIVND (reference sequence). The CDR3 spans 13 residues. Trimming pared 5 bases from V and 1 base from J, leaving 9 bases between.